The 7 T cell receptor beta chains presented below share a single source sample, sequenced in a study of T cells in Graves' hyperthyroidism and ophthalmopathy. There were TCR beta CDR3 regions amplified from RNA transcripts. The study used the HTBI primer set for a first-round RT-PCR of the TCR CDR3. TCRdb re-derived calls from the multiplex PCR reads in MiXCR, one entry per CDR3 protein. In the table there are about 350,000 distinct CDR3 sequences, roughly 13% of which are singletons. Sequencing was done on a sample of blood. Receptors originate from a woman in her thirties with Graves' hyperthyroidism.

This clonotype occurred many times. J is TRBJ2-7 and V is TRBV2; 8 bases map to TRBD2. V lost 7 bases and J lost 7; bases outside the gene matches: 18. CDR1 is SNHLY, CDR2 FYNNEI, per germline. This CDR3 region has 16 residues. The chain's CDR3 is CASTLDEAGALGEQYF. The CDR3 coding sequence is TGTGCCAGCACCTTAGATGAAGCGGGAGCTTTGGGGGAGCAGTACTTC. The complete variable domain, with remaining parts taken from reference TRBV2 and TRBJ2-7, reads EPEVTQTPSHQVTQMGQEVILRCVPISNHLYFYWYRQILGQKVEFLVSFYNNEISEKSEIFDDQFSVERPDGSNFTLKIRSTKLEDSAMYFCASTLDEAGALGEQYFGPGTRLTVT.

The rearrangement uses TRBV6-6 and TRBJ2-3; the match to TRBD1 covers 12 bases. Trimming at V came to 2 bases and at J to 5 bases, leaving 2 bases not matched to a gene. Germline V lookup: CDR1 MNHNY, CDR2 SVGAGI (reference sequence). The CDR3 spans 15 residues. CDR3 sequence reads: CASSYRDRGQDTQYF. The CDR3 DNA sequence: TGTGCCAGCAGTTACCGGGACAGGGGGCAAGATACGCAGTATTTT.

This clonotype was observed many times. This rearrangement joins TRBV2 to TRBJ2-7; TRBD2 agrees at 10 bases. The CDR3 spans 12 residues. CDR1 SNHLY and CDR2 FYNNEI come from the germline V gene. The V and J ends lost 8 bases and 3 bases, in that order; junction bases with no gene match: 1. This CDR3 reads CASRTSGYEQYF. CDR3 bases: TGTGCCAGCCGGACTAGCGGCTACGAGCAGTACTTC.

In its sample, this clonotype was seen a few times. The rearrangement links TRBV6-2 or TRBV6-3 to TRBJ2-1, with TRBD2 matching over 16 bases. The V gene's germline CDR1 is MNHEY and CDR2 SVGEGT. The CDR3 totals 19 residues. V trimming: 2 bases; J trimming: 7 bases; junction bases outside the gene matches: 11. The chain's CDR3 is CASSYPPGTSGGAGNEQFF. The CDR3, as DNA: TGTGCCAGCAGTTACCCACCTGGGACTAGCGGGGGGGCCGGGAATGAGCAGTTCTTC.

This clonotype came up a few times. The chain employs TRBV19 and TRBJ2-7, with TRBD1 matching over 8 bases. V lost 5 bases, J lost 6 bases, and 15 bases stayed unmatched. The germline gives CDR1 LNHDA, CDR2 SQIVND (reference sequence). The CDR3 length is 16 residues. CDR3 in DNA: TGTGCCAGTAGTTTAAACCCCCGGGACAGGCAAGCCGAGCAGTACTTC. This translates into CASSLNPRDRQAEQYF.

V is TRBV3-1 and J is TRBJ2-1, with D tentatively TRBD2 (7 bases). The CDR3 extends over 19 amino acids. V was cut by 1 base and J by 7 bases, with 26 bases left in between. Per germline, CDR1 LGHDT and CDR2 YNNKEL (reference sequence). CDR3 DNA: TGTGCCAGCAGCCAAGTCAGTAGGACAGCGGGAACTTCTGCGAATGAGCAGTTCTTC. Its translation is CASSQVSRTAGTSANEQFF.

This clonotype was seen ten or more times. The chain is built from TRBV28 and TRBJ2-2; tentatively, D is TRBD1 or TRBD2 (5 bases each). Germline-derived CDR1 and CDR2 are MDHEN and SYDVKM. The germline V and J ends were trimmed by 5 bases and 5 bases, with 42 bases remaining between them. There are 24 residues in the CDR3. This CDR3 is CASSTIPLLGPGPDGTRVTGELFF. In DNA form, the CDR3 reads TGTGCCAGCAGTACAATTCCTCTTCTGGGGCCGGGTCCAGATGGGACGAGAGTGACCGGGGAGCTGTTTTTT.